This TCR beta chain derives from a study of CD8+CD57+ T cells in acquired aplastic anemia. Overall study: An average of roughly 3 ug of DNA was obtained from sorted CD4+ and CD8+ cells. Study-level results: CD8+ Simpson's diversity did not differ significantly between patients and controls.

The authors sequenced patients whose flow cytometry had shown CD8+CD57+ cell expansion. In all patients, the disease was severe acquired aplastic anemia. At the time of blood sampling, patients had not yet received any therapy. TCR beta VDJ and CDR3 profiles were obtained from a genomic DNA template. TCRdb re-derived calls from the reads in MiXCR, one entry per CDR3 protein. The sample lists some 140,000 distinct CDR3 sequences; about 48% were seen once. About this clonotype itself: Its specificity is unknown.

The sequenced material came from sorted CD4+, CD8+, or CD8+CD57+ T cells (not recorded which) from PBMCs. This receptor was obtained from a human donor with aplastic anemia.

CDR3 DNA: TGTGCCAGTAGTACCCGACAGGATGAGCAGTTCTTC. Protein product: CASSTRQDEQFF. The chain is built from TRBV19 and TRBJ2-1; maybe TRBD1 (6 bases). V gave up 4 bases and J gave up 8 bases, with 9 bases separating them. The CDR3 runs 12 residues. Per the germline V gene, CDR1 is LNHDA and CDR2 is SQIVND (reference sequence).